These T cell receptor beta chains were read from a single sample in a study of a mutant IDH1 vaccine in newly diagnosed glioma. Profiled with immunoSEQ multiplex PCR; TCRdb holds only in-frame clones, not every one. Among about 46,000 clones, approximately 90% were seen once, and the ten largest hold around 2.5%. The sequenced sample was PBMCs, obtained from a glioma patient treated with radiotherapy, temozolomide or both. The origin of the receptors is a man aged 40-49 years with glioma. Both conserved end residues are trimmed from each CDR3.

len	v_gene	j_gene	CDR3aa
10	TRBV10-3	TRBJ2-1	AMRGEGNEQF
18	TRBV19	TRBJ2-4	ASSIRVRSGSLIAKNIQY
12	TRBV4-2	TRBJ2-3	ASSQRERTDTQY
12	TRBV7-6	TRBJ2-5	ASSLMTIQETQY
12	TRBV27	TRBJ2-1	ASRGEGWYNEQF
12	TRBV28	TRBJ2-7	ASSSTGSGYEQY
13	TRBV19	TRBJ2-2	ASNRGSGNTGELF
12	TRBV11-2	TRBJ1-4	ASSFRGGNEKLF
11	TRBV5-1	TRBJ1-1	ASSTGDYTEAF
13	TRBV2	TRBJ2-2	ASSVYDSYTGELF
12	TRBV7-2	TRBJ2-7	ASSPGVAFYEQY
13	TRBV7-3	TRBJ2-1	ASSSNSGGRDEQF
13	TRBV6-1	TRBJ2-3	AGGWGTGETDTQY
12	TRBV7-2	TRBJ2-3	ASSPRTGEDTQY
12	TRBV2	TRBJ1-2	AVGTEQPNYGYT